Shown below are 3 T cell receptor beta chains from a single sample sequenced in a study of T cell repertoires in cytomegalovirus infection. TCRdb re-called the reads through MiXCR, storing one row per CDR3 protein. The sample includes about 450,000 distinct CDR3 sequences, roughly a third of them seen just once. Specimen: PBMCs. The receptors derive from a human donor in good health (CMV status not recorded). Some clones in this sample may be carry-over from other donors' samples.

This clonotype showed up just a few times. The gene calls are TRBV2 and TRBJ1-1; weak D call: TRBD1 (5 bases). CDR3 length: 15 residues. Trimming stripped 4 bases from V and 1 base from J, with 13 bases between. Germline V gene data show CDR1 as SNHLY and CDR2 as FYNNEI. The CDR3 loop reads CASSVEERGNTEAFF. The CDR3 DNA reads TGTGCCAGCAGTGTGGAAGAGAGGGGGAACACTGAAGCTTTCTTT.

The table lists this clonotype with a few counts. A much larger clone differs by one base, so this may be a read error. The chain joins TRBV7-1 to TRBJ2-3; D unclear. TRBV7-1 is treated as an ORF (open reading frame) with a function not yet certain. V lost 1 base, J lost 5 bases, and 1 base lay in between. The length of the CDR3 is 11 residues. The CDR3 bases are TGTGCCAGCAGCTCAGAAGATACGCAGTATTTT. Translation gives CASSSEDTQYF.

The CDR3: CSASPSGVWDTQYF. The CDR3 bases are TGCAGTGCTTCGCCTAGCGGGGTGTGGGATACGCAGTATTTT. The chain joins TRBV20-1 to TRBJ2-3; TRBD2 matches 9 bases. V lost 5 bases, J lost 6 bases, and 9 bases stayed unmatched. Germline V gene sequence: CDR1 DFQATT, CDR2 SNEGSKA (reference sequence). CDR3 length equals 14 residues.